The 25 T cell receptor beta chains below were found in one sample sequenced in a study of blood T cell repertoires in COVID-19. Libraries were prepared by immunoSEQ multiplex PCR; TCRdb keeps only in-frame clonotypes and omits some of them. The sample includes 300,000 to 350,000 clones, more than 85% seen only once; the top ten take roughly 3.9%. Sequenced material: PBMCs or T cells enriched from blood (not recorded which). These receptors came from a woman aged 25 to 39 who had been exposed to COVID-19.

This clone was found once. The chain uses TRBV13 and TRBJ1-3; weak D call: TRBD1 (5 bases). The CDR3 has 17 amino acids. Trimming took off 5 bases at V and 2 bases at J, with 19 bases between the two ends. CDR1 is PRHDT and CDR2 is FYEKMQ in the germline V gene (reference sequence). Written as DNA, the CDR3 is TGTGCCAGCAGCGACTCCGCCGGACACCTAACTGGAAACACCATATATTTT. It translates to CASSDSAGHLTGNTIYF.

This chain connects TRBV9 to TRBJ2-7; weak D call: TRBD2 (7 bases). Germline V CDR1 and CDR2: SGDLS, YYNGEE. The ends were cut back, 3 bases at V and 3 bases at J, with 19 bases in the middle. The CDR3 is made up of 16 amino acids. The CDR3 is CASSALVRGADYEQYF. CDR3 DNA sequence: TGTGCCAGCAGCGCCTTGGTCCGGGGGGCGGACTACGAGCAGTACTTC.

This chain connects TRBV5-4 to TRBJ1-2; D is uncertain. Trimming shortened V by 0 bases and J by 3 bases, and 12 bases separated the two germline ends. Germline loops: CDR1 SGHNT, CDR2 YYREEE (reference sequence). CDR3 length equals 15 residues. CDR3 region: CASSLEPGLDYGYTF. The CDR3 DNA reads as TGTGCCAGCAGCTTGGAGCCGGGTCTGGACTATGGCTACACCTTC.

This clone was seen just once. The gene calls are TRBV11-2 and TRBJ2-5, with a possible D match to TRBD2 (5 bases). The CDR3 contains 13 residues. The V end lost 6 bases, the J end lost 4 bases, and 12 bases lay between the germline ends. The V gene's germline CDR1 is SGHAT and CDR2 FQNNGV. CDR3: CASRRDGGETQYF. In DNA, the CDR3 is TGTGCCAGCAGGCGCGACGGAGGAGAGACCCAGTACTTC.

This chain joins TRBV5-1 and TRBJ2-7; 12 bases map to TRBD1. J was trimmed by 7 bases and V by 4 bases; bases with no gene match: 12. The V gene's germline CDR1 is SGHRS and CDR2 YFSETQ. The CDR3 spans 16 residues. The CDR3 is CASSVGTGTGGNEQYF. In DNA, the CDR3 is TGCGCCAGCAGCGTGGGGACCGGGACAGGGGGCAATGAGCAGTACTTC.

The chain combines TRBV6-5 with TRBJ2-7; D not resolved. The CDR3 extends over 14 amino acids. CDR1 and CDR2 from the germline V gene are MNHEY and SVGAGI. V was pared by 6 bases and J by 0 bases, with 12 bases between. The CDR3 is CASRATKSSYEQYF. The CDR3 DNA reads TGTGCCAGCAGAGCTACCAAGAGCTCCTACGAGCAGTACTTC.

This chain connects TRBV7-8 to TRBJ1-6; possible D gene TRBD1, 6 bases. With 5 bases removed from V and 10 bases from J, the gap between germline ends came to 24 bases. Germline V lookup: CDR1 SGHVS, CDR2 FQNEAQ. This CDR3 has 17 residues. The CDR3: CASSPESRGPVPSPLHF. In nucleotides, the CDR3 is TGTGCCAGCAGCCCCGAAAGCAGGGGTCCAGTACCCTCACCCCTCCACTTT.

In its sample, this clone was seen once. The DNA for the CDR3 is TGTGCCAGCAGTTATCGTTTAGTTGAGCAGTTCTTC. This sequence encodes CASSYRLVEQFF. The chain combines TRBV6-2 or TRBV6-3 with TRBJ2-1; D uncertain. Trimming took off 3 bases at V and 9 bases at J, with 9 bases between the two ends. There are 12 residues in the CDR3. Germline V gene data show CDR1 as MNHEY and CDR2 as SVGEGT.

The chain employs TRBV21-1 and TRBJ2-3; the table's D call, TRBD2, was not checked against the DNA. TRBV21-1 is a pseudogene. CDR3 length: 18 amino acids. The CDR3 protein is CASSTFHRWRGGADTQYF. In DNA, the CDR3 is TGTGCCAGCAGCACCTTCCACAGGTGGCGGGGGGGCGCAGATACGCAGTATTTT.

The V call is TRBV2, the J call TRBJ2-7, with D hard to call. Germline V gene lookup returns CDR1 SNHLY and CDR2 FYNNEI. This CDR3 has 12 residues. V was clipped by 3 bases and J by 4 bases, with 7 bases between them. The CDR3 is CASSDTRYEQYF. The CDR3 DNA reads TGTGCCAGCAGTGATACTCGGTACGAGCAGTACTTC.

The chain has TRBV5-6 and TRBJ2-7; 9 bases are a match to TRBD1. V lost 2 bases and J lost 3; bases outside the gene matches: 6. The CDR3 loop spans 15 amino acids. Per the germline V gene, CDR1 is SGHDT and CDR2 is YYEEEE. CDR3 sequence: CASSFGTGGGYEQYF. The CDR3 DNA is TGTGCCAGCAGCTTTGGAACAGGGGGCGGCTACGAGCAGTACTTC.

This chain uses TRBV7-8 with TRBJ2-2, with 8 bases lining up with TRBD1. There are 13 residues in the CDR3. Losses at the gene ends were 4 bases for V and 6 bases for J; bases not matched to a gene: 1. CDR1 and CDR2 (germline): SGHVS, FQNEAQ. The CDR3 DNA follows: TGTGCCAGCAGCTCGGACAGGGCCGGGGAGCTGTTTTTT. It yields the protein CASSSDRAGELFF.

V gene TRBV7-4 combines with J gene TRBJ1-2; 12 positions agree with TRBD1. From germline, CDR1 is SGHVT and CDR2 SQSDAQ. V was pared by 5 bases and J by 1 base, with 8 bases of the junction left unmatched. The CDR3 consists of 17 residues. Written as DNA, the CDR3 is TGTGCCAGCAGCGACCGGGACAGGGGGCACTATAACTATGGCTACACCTTC. The encoded protein is CASSDRDRGHYNYGYTF.

The chain links TRBV11-3 to TRBJ1-5, with 7 positions matching TRBD1. There are 17 residues in the CDR3. CDR1 is SGHNT, CDR2 YENEEA, per germline. The V segment lost 5 bases and the J segment 4 bases; nucleotides outside the gene matches: 14. CDR3 sequence (DNA): TGTGCCAGCAGCCGCGAGGCCGGAACAGGGGCTAATCAGCCCCAGCATTTT. Translation: CASSREAGTGANQPQHF.

The CDR3 region has the DNA TGTGCCAGCAAGCTACGAAACACTGAAGCTTTCTTT. It translates to CASKLRNTEAFF. V usage is TRBV2 and J usage is TRBJ1-1; D call uncertain. The CDR3 has 12 amino acids. Germline loops: CDR1 SNHLY, CDR2 FYNNEI. V lost 7 bases and J 2 bases, leaving 8 bases between the germline ends.

With regard to this clone: This sample also contains other DNA sequences that code for the same CDR3. This chain joins TRBV6-5 and TRBJ2-7; TRBD1 matches at 7 bases. J lost 1 base, V lost 0 bases, and 3 bases had no gene match. The CDR3 has 15 amino acids. The germline V gene has CDR1 MNHEY and CDR2 SVGAGI. The CDR3 reads CASSYSYRGSYEQYF. The CDR3 bases are TGTGCCAGCAGTTACTCGTACAGGGGATCCTACGAGCAGTACTTC.

V is TRBV5-1 and J is TRBJ1-1; a possible D gene is TRBD1 (5 bases). Trimming pared 2 bases from V and 8 bases from J, leaving 13 bases between. This CDR3 contains 13 residues. Looked up from germline, CDR1 is SGHRS and CDR2 is YFSETQ. The CDR3 protein is CASSFGSGPEAFF. The CDR3 coding sequence is TGCGCCAGCAGCTTTGGGTCAGGGCCAGAAGCTTTCTTT.

The chain joins TRBV29-1 to TRBJ2-3, with 9 bases aligning to TRBD2. Per germline, CDR1 SQVTM and CDR2 ANQGSEA. After removal of 4 bases from V and 1 base from J, the junction contained 6 bases not matched to a gene. The CDR3 has 15 residues. The CDR3 protein is CSVARTSGRTDTQYF. The CDR3 region has the DNA TGCAGCGTTGCCCGAACTAGCGGGCGCACAGATACGCAGTATTTT.

This chain uses TRBV5-4 with TRBJ2-1; D might be TRBD1 (6 bases). This CDR3 has 15 residues. Germline lookup yields CDR1 SGHNT and CDR2 YYREEE (reference sequence). Trimming removed 2 bases at V and 7 bases at J, with 16 bases between. Here the CDR3 reads CASSLVGTLRNEQFF. CDR3 sequence (DNA): TGTGCCAGCAGCTTAGTGGGGACACTTAGGAATGAGCAGTTCTTC.

The V and J genes are TRBV3-1 (or the pseudogene TRBV3-2) and TRBJ2-3, with D possibly matching TRBD1 (5 bases). V lost 0 bases to trimming and J lost 4 bases, with 8 bases between them. Germline V gene lookup returns CDR1 LGHDT and CDR2 YNNKEL (reference sequence). The CDR3 length is 14 residues. The CDR3 nucleotides read TGTGCCAGCAGCCAAGAGGGGCGCTCAGATACGCAGTATTTT. Its protein is CASSQEGRSDTQYF.

This clone has just one count. The chain has TRBV14 and TRBJ2-7; D gene unclear. CDR1 SGHDN and CDR2 FVKESK come from the germline V gene. The CDR3 is 14 amino acids. With 0 bases removed from V and 7 bases from J, the gap between germline ends came to 13 bases. The CDR3 protein is CASSQEHIFLEQYF. The DNA of the CDR3 is TGTGCCAGCAGCCAAGAGCATATCTTTCTAGAGCAGTACTTC.

This clone has a single count. The chain is built from TRBV5-4 and TRBJ2-4, with TRBD2 as a possible D gene (6 bases). This CDR3 is built from 14 residues. Per the germline V gene, CDR1 is SGHNT and CDR2 is YYREEE (reference sequence). V shed 3 bases and J shed 8 bases, with 15 bases lying between them. CDR3 region: CASSSADSGDIQYF. The CDR3 DNA reads as TGTGCCAGCAGCTCCGCGGACTCGGGGGACATTCAGTACTTC.

This clone is a singleton in its sample. This chain joins TRBV5-1 and TRBJ2-3; 9 bases are shared with TRBD1. J gave up 2 bases and V 4 bases, and 5 bases lay outside the gene matches. This CDR3 has 15 amino acids. Germline values: CDR1 SGHRS, CDR2 YFSETQ. CDR3 DNA sequence: TGCGCCAGCAGCGTGGGACAGGGACTCACAGATACGCAGTATTTT. It yields the protein CASSVGQGLTDTQYF. The complete variable domain, with remaining parts taken from reference TRBV5-1 and TRBJ2-3, reads KAGVTQTPRYLIKTRGQQVTLSCSPISGHRSVSWYQQTPGQGLQFLFEYFSETQRNKGNFPGRFSGRQFSNSRSEMNVSTLELGDSALYLCASSVGQGLTDTQYFGPGTRLTVL.

The rearrangement uses TRBV19 and TRBJ1-2; TRBD1 agrees at 9 bases. The CDR3 consists of 15 residues. Germline trimming cut 3 bases from V and 3 bases from J; bases unmatched to any gene: 5. The germline V gene encodes CDR1 LNHDA and CDR2 SQIVND (reference sequence). The CDR3 region has the DNA TGTGCCAGTAGTATTTCTTGGACAGGGGACTATGGCTACACCTTC. Its translation: CASSISWTGDYGYTF.

The chain carries TRBV7-9 and TRBJ2-5; D is unresolved. This CDR3 comprises 14 residues. CDR1 and CDR2 (germline): SEHNR, FQNEAQ (reference sequence). The V end lost 0 bases, the J end lost 5 bases, and 10 bases lay between the germline ends. The CDR3 spells CASSLAVGVETQYF. The CDR3 bases are TGTGCCAGCAGCTTAGCGGTTGGAGTGGAGACCCAGTACTTC.